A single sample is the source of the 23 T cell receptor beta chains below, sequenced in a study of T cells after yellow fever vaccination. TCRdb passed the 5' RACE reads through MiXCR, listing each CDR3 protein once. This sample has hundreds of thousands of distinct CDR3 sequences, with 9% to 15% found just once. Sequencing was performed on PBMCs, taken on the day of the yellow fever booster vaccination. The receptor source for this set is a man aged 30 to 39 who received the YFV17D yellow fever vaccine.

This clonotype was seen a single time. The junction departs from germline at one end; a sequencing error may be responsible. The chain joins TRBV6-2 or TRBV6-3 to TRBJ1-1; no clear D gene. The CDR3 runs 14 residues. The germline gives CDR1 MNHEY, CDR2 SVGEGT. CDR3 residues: CTSSFAAGNTEAFF. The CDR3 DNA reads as TGTACCAGCAGTTTCGCGGCGGGGAACACTGAAGCTTTCTTT.

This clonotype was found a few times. The CDR3 region has the DNA TGTGCCAGCAGTGCTAGGGGGGGAGTCCAAGAGACCCAGTACTTC. Translating gives CASSARGGVQETQYF. This chain uses TRBV27 with TRBJ2-5, with D possibly being TRBD2 (7 bases). This CDR3 comprises 15 residues. Per the germline V gene, CDR1 is MNHEY and CDR2 is SMNVEV (reference sequence). Trimming stripped 5 bases from V and 1 base from J, with 14 bases between.

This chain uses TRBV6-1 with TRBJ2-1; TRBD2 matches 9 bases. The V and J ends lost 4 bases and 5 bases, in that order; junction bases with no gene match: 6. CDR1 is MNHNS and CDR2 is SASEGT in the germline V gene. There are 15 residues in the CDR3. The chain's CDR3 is CASSGMTSGHNEQFF. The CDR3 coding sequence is TGTGCCAGCAGTGGGATGACTAGCGGCCACAATGAGCAGTTCTTC.

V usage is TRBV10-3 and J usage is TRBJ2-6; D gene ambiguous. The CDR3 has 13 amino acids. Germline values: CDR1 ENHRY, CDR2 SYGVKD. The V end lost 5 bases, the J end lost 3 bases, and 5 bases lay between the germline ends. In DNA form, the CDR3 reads TGTGCCATCAGTCAAGGTGGGGCCAACGTCCTGACTTTC. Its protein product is CAISQGGANVLTF.

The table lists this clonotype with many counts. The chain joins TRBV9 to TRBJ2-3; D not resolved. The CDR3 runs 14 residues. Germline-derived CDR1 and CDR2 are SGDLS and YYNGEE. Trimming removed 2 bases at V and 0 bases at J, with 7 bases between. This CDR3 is CASSVGTSTDTQYF. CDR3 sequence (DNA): TGTGCCAGCAGCGTCGGTACTAGCACAGATACGCAGTATTTT.

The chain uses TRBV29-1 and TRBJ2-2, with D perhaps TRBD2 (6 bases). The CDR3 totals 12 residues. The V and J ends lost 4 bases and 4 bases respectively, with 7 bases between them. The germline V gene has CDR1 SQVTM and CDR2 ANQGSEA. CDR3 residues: CSVVGGTGELFF. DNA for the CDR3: TGCAGCGTTGTGGGGGGCACCGGGGAGCTGTTTTTT.

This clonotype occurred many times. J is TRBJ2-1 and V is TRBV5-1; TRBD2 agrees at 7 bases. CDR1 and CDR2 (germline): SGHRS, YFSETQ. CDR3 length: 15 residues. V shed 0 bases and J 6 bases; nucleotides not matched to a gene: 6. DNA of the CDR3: TGCGCCAGCAGCTTGGTCGGCGGGAGCTTCAATGAGCAGTTCTTC. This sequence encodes CASSLVGGSFNEQFF.

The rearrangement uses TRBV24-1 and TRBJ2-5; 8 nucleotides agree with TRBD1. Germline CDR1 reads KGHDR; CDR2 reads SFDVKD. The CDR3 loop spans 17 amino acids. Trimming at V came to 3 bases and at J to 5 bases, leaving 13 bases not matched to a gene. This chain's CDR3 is CATSDTSRAGGAETQYF. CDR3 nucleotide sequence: TGTGCCACCAGTGATACCTCGAGGGCAGGGGGCGCGGAGACCCAGTACTTC.

This CDR3 is CASSLRLGVGETQYF. As DNA, the CDR3 is TGTGCCAGCAGCTTGCGACTCGGGGTAGGAGAGACCCAGTACTTC. The gene calls are TRBV5-4 and TRBJ2-5, with D maybe TRBD2 (5 bases). This CDR3 contains 15 residues. Trimming stripped 1 base from V and 4 bases from J, with 14 bases between. Germline CDR1 reads SGHNT; CDR2 reads YYREEE (reference sequence).

The CDR3 DNA follows: TGCAGTGCTACAGGGAGCAATCAGCCCCAGCATTTT. Translation gives CSATGSNQPQHF. The gene calls are TRBV20-1 and TRBJ1-5; maybe TRBD1 (5 bases). V gave up 4 bases and J gave up 1 base, with 5 bases separating them. This CDR3 region has 12 residues. Germline V gene sequence: CDR1 DFQATT, CDR2 SNEGSKA (reference sequence).

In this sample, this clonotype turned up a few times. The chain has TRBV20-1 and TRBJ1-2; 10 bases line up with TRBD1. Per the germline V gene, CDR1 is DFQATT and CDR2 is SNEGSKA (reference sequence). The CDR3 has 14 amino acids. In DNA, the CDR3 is TGCACTACCCAGGGGACAGGGGCTAACTATGGCTACACCTTC. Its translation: CTTQGTGANYGYTF.

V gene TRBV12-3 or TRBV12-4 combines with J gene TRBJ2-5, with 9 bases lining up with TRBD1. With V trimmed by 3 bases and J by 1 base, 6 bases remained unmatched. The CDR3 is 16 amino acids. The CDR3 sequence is CASSLVPGQGQETQYF. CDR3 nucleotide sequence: TGTGCCAGCAGTTTGGTCCCGGGACAGGGCCAAGAGACCCAGTACTTC.

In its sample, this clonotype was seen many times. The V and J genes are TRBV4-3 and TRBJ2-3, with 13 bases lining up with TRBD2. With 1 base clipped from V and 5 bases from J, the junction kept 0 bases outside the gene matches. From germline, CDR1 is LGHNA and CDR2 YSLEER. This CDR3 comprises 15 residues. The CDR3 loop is CASSQGTSGRDTQYF. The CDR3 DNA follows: TGCGCCAGCAGCCAAGGGACTAGCGGGAGAGATACGCAGTATTTT.

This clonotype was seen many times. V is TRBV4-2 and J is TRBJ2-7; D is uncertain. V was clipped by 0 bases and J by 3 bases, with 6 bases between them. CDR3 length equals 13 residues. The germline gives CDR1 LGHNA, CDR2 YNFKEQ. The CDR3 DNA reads TGTGCCAGCAGCCAAGAAAGGCTCTACGAGCAGTACTTC. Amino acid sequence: CASSQERLYEQYF.

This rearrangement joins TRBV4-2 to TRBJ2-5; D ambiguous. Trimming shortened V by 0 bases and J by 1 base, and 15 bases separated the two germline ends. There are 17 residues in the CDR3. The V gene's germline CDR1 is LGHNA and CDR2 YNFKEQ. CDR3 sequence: CASSQDKVWASQETQYF. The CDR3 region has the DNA TGTGCCAGCAGCCAAGATAAGGTGTGGGCGAGCCAAGAGACCCAGTACTTC.

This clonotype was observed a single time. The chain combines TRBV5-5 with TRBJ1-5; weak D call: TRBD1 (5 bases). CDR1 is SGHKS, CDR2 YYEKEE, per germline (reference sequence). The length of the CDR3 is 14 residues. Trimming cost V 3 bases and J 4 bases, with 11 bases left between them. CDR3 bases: TGTGCCAGCAGCTCCCTTGGGGGGAATCAGCCCCAGCATTTT. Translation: CASSSLGGNQPQHF.

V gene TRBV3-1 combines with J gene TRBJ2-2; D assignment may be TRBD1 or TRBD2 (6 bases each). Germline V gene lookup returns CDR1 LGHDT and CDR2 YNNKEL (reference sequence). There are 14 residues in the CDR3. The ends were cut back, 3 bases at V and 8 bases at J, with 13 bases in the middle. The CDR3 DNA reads TGTGCCAGCAGCCAGCGAGGCGGGACAGGGGAGCTGTTTTTT. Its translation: CASSQRGGTGELFF.

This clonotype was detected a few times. In DNA, the CDR3 is TGCGCCAGCAGCTTGGTTAAGGGGGGAACCAATGAGCAGTTCTTC. This gives the protein CASSLVKGGTNEQFF. V gene TRBV5-1 combines with J gene TRBJ2-1; the D call may be TRBD1 or TRBD2 (6 bases each). Germline values: CDR1 SGHRS, CDR2 YFSETQ. The CDR3 loop spans 15 amino acids. Trimming stripped 0 bases from V and 6 bases from J, with 13 bases between.

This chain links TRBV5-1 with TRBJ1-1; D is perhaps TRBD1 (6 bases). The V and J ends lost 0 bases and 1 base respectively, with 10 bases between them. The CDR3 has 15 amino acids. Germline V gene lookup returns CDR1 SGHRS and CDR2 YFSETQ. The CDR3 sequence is CASSLDGTKNTEAFF. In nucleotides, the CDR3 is TGCGCCAGCAGCTTGGATGGGACAAAGAACACTGAAGCTTTCTTT.

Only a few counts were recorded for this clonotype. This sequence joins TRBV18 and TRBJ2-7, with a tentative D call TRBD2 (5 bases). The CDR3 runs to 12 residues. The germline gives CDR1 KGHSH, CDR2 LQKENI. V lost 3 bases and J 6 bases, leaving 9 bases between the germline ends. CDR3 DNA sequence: TGTGCCAGCTCACCCTATGGGAGCGAGCAGTACTTC. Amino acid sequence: CASSPYGSEQYF. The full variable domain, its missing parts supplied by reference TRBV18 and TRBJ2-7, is NAGVMQNPRHLVRRRGQEARLRCSPMKGHSHVYWYRQLPEEGLKFMVYLQKENIIDESGMPKERFSAEFPKEGPSILRIQQVVRGDSAAYFCASSPYGSEQYFGPGTRLTVT.

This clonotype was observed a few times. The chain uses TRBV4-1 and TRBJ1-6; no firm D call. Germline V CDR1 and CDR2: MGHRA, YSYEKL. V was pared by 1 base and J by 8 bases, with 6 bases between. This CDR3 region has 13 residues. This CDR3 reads CASSQVSDSPLHF. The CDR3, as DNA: TGCGCCAGCAGCCAAGTTTCGGATTCACCCCTCCACTTT.

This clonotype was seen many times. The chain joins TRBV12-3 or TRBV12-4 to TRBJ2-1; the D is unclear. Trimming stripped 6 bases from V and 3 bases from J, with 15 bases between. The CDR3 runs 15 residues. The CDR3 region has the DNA TGTGCCAGCAGCCCTGGATCTTCTAACTACAATGAGCAGTTCTTC. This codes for CASSPGSSNYNEQFF.

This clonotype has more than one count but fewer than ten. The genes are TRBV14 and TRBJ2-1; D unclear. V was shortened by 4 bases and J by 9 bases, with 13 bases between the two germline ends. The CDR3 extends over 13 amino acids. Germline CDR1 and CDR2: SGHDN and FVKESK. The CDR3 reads CASSLSYLGEQFF. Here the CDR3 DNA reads TGTGCCAGCAGCCTCTCATACTTGGGTGAGCAGTTCTTC.